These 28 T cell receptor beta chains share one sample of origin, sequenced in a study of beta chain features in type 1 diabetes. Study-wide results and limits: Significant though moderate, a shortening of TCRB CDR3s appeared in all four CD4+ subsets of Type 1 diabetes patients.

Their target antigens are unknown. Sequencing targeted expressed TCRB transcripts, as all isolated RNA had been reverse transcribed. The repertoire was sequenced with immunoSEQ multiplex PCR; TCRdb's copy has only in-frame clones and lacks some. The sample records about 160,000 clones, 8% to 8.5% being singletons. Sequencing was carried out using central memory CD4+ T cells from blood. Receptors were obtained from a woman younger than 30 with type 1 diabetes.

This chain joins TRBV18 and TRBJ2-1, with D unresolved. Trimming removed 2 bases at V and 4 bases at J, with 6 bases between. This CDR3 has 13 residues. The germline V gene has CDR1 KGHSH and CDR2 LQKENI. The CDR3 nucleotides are TGTGCCAGCTCACCAAGTGAGTACAATGAGCAGTTCTTC. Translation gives CASSPSEYNEQFF. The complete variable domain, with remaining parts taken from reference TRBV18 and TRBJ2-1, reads NAGVMQNPRHLVRRRGQEARLRCSPMKGHSHVYWYRQLPEEGLKFMVYLQKENIIDESGMPKERFSAEFPKEGPSILRIQQVVRGDSAAYFCASSPSEYNEQFFGPGTRLTVL.

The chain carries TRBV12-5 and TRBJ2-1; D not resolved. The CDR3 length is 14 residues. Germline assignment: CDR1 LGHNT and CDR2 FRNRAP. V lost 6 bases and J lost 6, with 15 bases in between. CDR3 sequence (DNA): TGTGCTAGTGGCCCCGGGTCTTCCACCAATGAGCAGTTCTTC. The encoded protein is CASGPGSSTNEQFF.

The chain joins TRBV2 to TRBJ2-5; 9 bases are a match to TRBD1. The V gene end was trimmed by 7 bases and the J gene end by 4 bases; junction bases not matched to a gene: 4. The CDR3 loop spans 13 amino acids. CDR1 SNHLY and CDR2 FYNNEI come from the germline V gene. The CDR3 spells CASTGTGRETQYF. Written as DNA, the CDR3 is TGTGCCAGCACTGGGACAGGGCGAGAGACCCAGTACTTC.

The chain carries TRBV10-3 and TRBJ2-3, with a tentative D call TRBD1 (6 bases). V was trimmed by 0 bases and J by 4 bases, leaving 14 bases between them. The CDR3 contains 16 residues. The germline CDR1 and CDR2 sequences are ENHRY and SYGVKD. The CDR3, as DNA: TGTGCCATCAGTGAGTCAGGGGACGAGGGGGCAGATACGCAGTATTTT. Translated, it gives CAISESGDEGADTQYF.

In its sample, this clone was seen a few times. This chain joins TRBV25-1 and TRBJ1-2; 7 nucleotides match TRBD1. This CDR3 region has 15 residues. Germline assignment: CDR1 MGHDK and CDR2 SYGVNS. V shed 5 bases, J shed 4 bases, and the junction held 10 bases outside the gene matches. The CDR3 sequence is CASSQTQGGIYGYTF. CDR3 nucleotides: TGTGCCAGCAGTCAGACCCAGGGGGGCATCTATGGCTACACCTTC.

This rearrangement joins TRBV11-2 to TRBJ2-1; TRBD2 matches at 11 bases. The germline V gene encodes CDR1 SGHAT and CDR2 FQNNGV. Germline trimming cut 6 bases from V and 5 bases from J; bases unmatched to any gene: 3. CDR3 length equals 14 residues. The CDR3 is CASREGLADNEQFF. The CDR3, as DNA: TGTGCCAGCAGAGAGGGACTAGCGGACAATGAGCAGTTCTTC.

The CDR3 reads CASSAGYLSSYEQYF. CDR3 nucleotides: TGTGCCAGCAGCGCGGGATATTTAAGCTCCTACGAGCAGTACTTC. V is TRBV5-4 and J is TRBJ2-7; tentative D call: TRBD2 (6 bases). V gave up 4 bases and J gave up 0 bases, with 14 bases separating them. The V gene's germline CDR1 is SGHNT and CDR2 YYREEE (reference sequence). The CDR3 length is 15 residues.

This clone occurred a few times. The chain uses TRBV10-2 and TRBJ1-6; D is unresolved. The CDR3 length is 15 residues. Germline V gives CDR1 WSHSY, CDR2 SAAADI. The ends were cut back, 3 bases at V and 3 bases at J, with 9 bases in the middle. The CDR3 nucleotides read TGCGCCAGCAGTGATCGGGTTCTCTATAATTCACCCCTCCACTTT. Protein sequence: CASSDRVLYNSPLHF.

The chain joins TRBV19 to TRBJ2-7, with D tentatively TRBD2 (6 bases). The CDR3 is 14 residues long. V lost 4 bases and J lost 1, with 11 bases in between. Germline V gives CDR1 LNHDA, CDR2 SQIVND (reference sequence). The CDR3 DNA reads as TGTGCCAGTAGTAACGGACTACAGTCCTACGAGCAGTACTTC. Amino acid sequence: CASSNGLQSYEQYF.

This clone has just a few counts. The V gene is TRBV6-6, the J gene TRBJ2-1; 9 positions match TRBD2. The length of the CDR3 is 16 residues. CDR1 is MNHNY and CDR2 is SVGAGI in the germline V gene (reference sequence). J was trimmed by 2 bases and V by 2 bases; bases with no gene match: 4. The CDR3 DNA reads TGTGCCAGCAGTTACGCGGGAGGGACAACCTACAATGAGCAGTTCTTC. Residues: CASSYAGGTTYNEQFF.

The DNA for the CDR3 is TGCGCCAGCAGCGCCCAGGGGGATGGAGATACGCAGTATTTT. Translated: CASSAQGDGDTQYF. The chain uses TRBV5-1 and TRBJ2-3; 7 bases line up with TRBD1. The germline CDR1 and CDR2 sequences are SGHRS and YFSETQ. V shed 4 bases and J 5 bases; nucleotides not matched to a gene: 7. The CDR3 extends over 14 amino acids.

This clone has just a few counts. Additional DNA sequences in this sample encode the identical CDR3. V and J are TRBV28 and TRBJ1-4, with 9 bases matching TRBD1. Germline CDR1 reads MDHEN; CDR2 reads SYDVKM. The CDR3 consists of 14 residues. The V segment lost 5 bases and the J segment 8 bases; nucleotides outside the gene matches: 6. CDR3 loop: CASSKTGGGEKLFF. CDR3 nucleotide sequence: TGTGCCAGCAGTAAGACAGGGGGAGGCGAAAAACTGTTTTTT.

The chain's CDR3 is CSAPSGETQYF. CDR3 sequence (DNA): TGCAGTGCTCCATCGGGGGAGACCCAGTACTTC. The J gene is TRBJ2-5, the V gene TRBV20-1, with D maybe TRBD2 (5 bases). The V end was cut by 5 bases, the J end by 5 bases, with 9 bases between. Germline V CDR1 and CDR2: DFQATT, SNEGSKA (reference sequence). This CDR3 region has 11 residues.

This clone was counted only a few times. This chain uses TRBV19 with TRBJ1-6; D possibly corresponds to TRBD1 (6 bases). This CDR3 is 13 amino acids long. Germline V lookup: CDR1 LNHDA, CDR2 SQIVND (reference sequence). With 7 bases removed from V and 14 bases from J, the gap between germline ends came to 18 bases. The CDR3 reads CASTPTGIGALHF. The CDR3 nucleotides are TGTGCCAGTACTCCAACAGGGATTGGAGCCCTCCACTTT. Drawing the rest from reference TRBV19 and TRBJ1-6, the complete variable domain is DGGITQSPKYLFRKEGQNVTLSCEQNLNHDAMYWYRQDPGQGLRLIYYSQIVNDFQKGDIAEGYSVSREKKESFPLTVTSAQKNPTAFYLCASTPTGIGALHFGNGTRLTVT.

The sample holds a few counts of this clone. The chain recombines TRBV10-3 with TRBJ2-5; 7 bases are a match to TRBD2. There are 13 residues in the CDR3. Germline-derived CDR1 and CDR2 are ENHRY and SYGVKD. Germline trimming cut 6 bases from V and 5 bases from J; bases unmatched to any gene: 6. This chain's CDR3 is CAISGRSVETQYF. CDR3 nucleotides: TGTGCCATCAGCGGGAGGTCGGTCGAGACCCAGTACTTC.

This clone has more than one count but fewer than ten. The CDR3 nucleotides are TGCAGCGTTGAAGAGGGGACAGGGCCCGGGGCCAACGTCCTGACTTTC. Amino acids: CSVEEGTGPGANVLTF. The rearrangement links TRBV29-1 to TRBJ2-6; 9 bases match TRBD1. Germline V gene sequence: CDR1 SQVTM, CDR2 ANQGSEA. This CDR3 spans 16 amino acids. The trim removed 0 bases at V and 4 bases at J, leaving 4 bases unmatched.

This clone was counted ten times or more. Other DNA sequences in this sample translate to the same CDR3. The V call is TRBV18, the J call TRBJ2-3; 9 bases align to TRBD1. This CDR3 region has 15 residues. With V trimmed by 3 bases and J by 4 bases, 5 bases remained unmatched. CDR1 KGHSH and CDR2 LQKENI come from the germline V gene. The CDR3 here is CASSPGTGIADTQYF. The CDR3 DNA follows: TGTGCCAGCTCACCCGGGACAGGGATCGCAGATACGCAGTATTTT.

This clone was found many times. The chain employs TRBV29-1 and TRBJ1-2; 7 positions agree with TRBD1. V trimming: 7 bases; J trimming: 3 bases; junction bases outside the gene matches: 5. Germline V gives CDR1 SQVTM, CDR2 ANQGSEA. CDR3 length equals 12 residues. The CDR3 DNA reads TGCAGCGGTCAGGGGGATGACTATGGCTACACCTTC. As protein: CSGQGDDYGYTF. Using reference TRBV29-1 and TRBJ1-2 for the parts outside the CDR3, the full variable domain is SAVISQKPSRDICQRGTSLTIQCQVDSQVTMMFWYRQQPGQSLTLIATANQGSEATYESGFVIDKFPISRPNLTFSTLTVSNMSPEDSSIYLCSGQGDDYGYTFGSGTRLTVV.

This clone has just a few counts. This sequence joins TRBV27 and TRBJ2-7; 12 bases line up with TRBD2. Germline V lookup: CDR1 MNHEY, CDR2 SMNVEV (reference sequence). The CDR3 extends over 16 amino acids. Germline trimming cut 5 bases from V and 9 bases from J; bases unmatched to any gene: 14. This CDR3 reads CASSLIGLAGSRTQYF. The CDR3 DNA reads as TGTGCCAGCAGTCTGATTGGACTAGCGGGATCAAGGACGCAGTACTTC.

The CDR3 DNA sequence: TGCGCCAGCAGACCACGTACCGGGACAGGGACCAACGGGGAGCTGTTTTTT. This encodes CASRPRTGTGTNGELFF. The J gene is TRBJ2-2, the V gene TRBV5-1; 9 nucleotides agree with TRBD1. This CDR3 comprises 17 residues. V shed 5 bases and J 7 bases; nucleotides not matched to a gene: 15. Germline CDR1 is SGHRS and CDR2 is YFSETQ.

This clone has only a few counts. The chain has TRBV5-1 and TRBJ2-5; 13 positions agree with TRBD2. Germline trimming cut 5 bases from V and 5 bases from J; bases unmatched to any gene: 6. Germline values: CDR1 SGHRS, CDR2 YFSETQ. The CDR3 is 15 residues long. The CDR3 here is CASRLTSGRWETQYF. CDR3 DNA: TGCGCCAGCAGGCTGACTAGCGGGAGGTGGGAGACCCAGTACTTC.

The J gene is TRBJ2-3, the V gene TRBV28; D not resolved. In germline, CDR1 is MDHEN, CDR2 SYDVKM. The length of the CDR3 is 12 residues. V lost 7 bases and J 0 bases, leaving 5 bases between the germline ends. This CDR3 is CASMASTDTQYF. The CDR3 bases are TGTGCCAGCATGGCCAGCACAGATACGCAGTATTTT.

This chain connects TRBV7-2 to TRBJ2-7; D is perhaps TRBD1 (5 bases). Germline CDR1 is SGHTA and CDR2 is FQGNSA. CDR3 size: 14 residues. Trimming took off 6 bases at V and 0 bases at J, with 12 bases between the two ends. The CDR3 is CASRKTGTSYEQYF. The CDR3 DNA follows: TGTGCCAGCAGAAAAACAGGAACCTCCTACGAGCAGTACTTC.

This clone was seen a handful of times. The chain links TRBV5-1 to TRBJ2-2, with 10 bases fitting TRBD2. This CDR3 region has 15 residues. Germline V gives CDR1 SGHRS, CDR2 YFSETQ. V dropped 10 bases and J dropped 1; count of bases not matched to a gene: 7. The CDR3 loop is CASTRTSGNTGELFF. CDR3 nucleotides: TGCGCCTCAACGAGGACTAGCGGGAACACCGGGGAGCTGTTTTTT.

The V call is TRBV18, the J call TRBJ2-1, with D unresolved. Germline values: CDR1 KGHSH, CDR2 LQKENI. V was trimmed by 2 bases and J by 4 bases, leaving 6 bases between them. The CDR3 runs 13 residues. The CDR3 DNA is TGTGCCAGCTCACCAGGGCAATACAATGAGCAGTTCTTC. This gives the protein CASSPGQYNEQFF.

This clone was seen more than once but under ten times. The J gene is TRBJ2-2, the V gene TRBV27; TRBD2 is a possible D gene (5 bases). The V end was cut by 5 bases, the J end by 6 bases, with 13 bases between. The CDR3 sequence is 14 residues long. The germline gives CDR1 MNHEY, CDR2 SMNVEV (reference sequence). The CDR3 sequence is CASSATMEAGELFF. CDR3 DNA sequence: TGTGCCAGCAGTGCCACAATGGAGGCCGGGGAGCTGTTTTTT.

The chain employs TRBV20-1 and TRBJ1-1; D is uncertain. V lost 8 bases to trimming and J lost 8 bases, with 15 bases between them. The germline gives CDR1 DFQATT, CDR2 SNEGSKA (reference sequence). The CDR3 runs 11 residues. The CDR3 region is CSPLGRVEAFF. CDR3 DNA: TGCAGTCCGCTTGGGCGCGTGGAAGCTTTCTTT.

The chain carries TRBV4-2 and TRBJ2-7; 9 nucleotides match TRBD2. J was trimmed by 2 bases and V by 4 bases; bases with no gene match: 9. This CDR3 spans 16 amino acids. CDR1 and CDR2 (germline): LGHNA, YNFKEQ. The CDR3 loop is CASSPPGGGRAYEQYF. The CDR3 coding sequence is TGTGCCAGCAGCCCCCCAGGCGGCGGGAGGGCCTACGAGCAGTACTTC.